This T cell receptor (beta chain) was sequenced in a study of technical replicates of blood from a few donors. Clones were read by immunoSEQ multiplex PCR, and TCRdb kept only the in-frame ones, dropping some. The table has over 50,000 clones, around 92% seen once; the top ten hold 4.3%. CDR3 length: 13 residues. Germline CDR1 reads SGHVS; CDR2 reads FNYEAQ. The V end was cut by 4 bases, the J end by 8 bases, with 14 bases between. This clonotype was obtained from a human donor in good health. Some clones in this sample may be carry-over from other donors' samples. This chain uses TRBV7-6 with TRBJ1-2, with D possibly being TRBD1 (6 bases). The sample taken for sequencing was PBMCs. CDR3 nucleotide sequence: TGTGCCAGCAGCTCCGGCCAGGGGAGAGGCTACACCTTC. This codes for CASSSGQGRGYTF.